This TCR beta chain came from a study of blood T cell repertoires in COVID-19. Study as a whole: In each case, the material was cDNA or gDNA derived from T cells, B-cell-depleted T cells, or PBMCs.

Only in-frame clones appear in the TCRdb table, and some are missing; sequencing was by immunoSEQ multiplex PCR. The table has fewer than 350,000 clones, 88% seen once; the top ten hold approximately 2%. This clone was found a few times. Cohorts were based on clinical histories the participants reported. The V and J ends lost 6 bases and 4 bases, in that order; junction bases with no gene match: 6. The V gene's germline CDR1 is SEHNR and CDR2 FQNEAQ (reference sequence). The CDR3 is 14 amino acids. The sample taken for sequencing was PBMCs or T cells enriched from blood (not recorded which). The chain carries TRBV7-9 and TRBJ1-1, with 9 nucleotides matching TRBD1. This receptor was identified in a woman between 55 and 75 years old in a cohort exposed to, infected with or recovered from COVID-19 (not recorded which). This CDR3 is CASRQTGGSTEAFF. The CDR3 DNA sequence: TGTGCCAGCAGGCAGACAGGGGGATCCACTGAAGCTTTCTTT.